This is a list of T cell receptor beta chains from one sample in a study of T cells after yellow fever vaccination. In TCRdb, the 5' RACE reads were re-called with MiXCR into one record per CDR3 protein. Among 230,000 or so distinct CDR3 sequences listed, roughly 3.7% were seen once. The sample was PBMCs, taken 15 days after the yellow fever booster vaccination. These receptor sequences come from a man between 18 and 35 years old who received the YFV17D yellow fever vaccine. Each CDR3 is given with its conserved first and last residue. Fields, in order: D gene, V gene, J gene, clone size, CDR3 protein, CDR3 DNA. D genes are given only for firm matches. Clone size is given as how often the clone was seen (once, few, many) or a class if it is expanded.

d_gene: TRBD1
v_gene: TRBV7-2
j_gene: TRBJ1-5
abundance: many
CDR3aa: CASSYRGEQPQHF
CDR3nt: TGTGCCAGCAGCTACAGGGGTGAGCAGCCCCAGCATTTT

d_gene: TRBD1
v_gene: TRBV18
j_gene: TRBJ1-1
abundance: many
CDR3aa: CASSAGQANTEAFF
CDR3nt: TGTGCCAGCTCAGCGGGACAGGCGAACACTGAAGCTTTCTTT

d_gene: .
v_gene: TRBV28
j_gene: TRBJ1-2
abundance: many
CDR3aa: CASSRQSGGSGYGYTF
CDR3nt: TGTGCCAGCAGTCGACAGAGTGGGGGATCCGGATATGGCTACACCTTC

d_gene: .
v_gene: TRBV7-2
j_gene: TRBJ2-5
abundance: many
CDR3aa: CASSRGASLQETQYF
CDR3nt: TGTGCCAGCAGCCGCGGCGCTAGCCTTCAAGAGACCCAGTACTTC

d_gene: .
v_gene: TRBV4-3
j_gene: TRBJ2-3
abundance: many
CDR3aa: CASSHNVAGGTDTQYF
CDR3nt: TGCGCCAGCAGCCATAACGTGGCAGGGGGCACAGATACGCAGTATTTT

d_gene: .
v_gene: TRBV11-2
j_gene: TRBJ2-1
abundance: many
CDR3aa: CASSLPATSREFF
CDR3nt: TGTGCCAGCAGCTTACCGGCGACCTCAAGGGAGTTCTTC

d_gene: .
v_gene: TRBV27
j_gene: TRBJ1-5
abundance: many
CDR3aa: CASSSQGGLYSNQPQHF
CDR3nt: TGTGCCAGCAGTTCTCAAGGAGGACTCTATAGCAATCAGCCCCAGCATTTT

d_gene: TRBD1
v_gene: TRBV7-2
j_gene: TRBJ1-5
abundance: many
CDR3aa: CASSLTDRSPRPQHF
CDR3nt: TGTGCCAGCAGCTTAACGGACAGGAGCCCACGGCCCCAGCATTTT

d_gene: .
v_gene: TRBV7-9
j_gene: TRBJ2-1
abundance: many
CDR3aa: CASSRGPLNEQFF
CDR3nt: TGTGCCAGCTCCCGGGGGCCCTTAAATGAGCAGTTCTTC

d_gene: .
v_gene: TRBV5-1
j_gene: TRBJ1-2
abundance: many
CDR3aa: CASSLEEPPGADYTF
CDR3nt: TGCGCCAGCAGCTTAGAAGAACCTCCAGGGGCCGACTACACCTTC

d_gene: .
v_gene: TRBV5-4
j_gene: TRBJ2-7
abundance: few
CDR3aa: CASSLGLGRTGEQYF
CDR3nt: TGTGCCAGCAGCTTGGGGTTGGGGCGGACCGGGGAGCAGTACTTC

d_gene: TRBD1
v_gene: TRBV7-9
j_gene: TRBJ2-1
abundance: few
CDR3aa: CASSFQGAFSDEQFF
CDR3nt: TGTGCCAGCAGCTTCCAGGGGGCGTTTAGCGATGAGCAGTTCTTC

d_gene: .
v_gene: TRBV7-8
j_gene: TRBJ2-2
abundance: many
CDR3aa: CASSFRGAGELFF
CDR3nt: TGTGCCAGCAGCTTCAGGGGGGCCGGGGAGCTGTTTTTT

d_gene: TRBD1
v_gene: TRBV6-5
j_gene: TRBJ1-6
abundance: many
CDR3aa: CASSSPRQGWNSPLHF
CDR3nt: TGTGCCAGCAGTTCCCCCCGACAGGGTTGGAATTCACCCCTCCACTTT

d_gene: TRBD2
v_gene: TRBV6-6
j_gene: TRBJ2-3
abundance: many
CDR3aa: CASSTTSGGRSYTQYF
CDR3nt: TGTGCCAGCAGTACGACTAGCGGGGGACGAAGTTATACGCAGTATTTT

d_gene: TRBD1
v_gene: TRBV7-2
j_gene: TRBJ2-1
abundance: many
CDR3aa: CASSLTGAYEQFF
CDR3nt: TGTGCCAGCAGCCTGACAGGGGCCTATGAGCAGTTCTTC

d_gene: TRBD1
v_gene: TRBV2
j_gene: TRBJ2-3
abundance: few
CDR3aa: CARLNRGHIDTQYF
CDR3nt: TGTGCCAGATTAAACAGGGGGCATATAGATACGCAGTATTTT